This is a list of T cell receptor beta chains from one sample in a study of T cells in Graves' hyperthyroidism and ophthalmopathy. MiXCR, run by TCRdb on the multiplex PCR reads, gives a single entry per CDR3 protein. The data contain about 560,000 distinct CDR3 sequences, 14% of them singletons. The material sequenced was blood. The receptors shown here come from a middle-aged woman with Graves' hyperthyroidism. The CDR3 runs from the conserved cysteine through the conserved F or W. The order of the fields is clone size, D gene, J gene, V gene, CDR3 DNA, CDR3 protein. A D gene is named only where the DNA matches it firmly. Not every row has a clone size; where given, it reads once, few, many or a size class.

>many|TRBD2|TRBJ2-2|TRBV3-1
TGTGCCAGCAGCCCACCCGGGGTTACGGGAGGCCCGCCCGGGGAGCTGTTTTTT
CASSPPGVTGGPPGELFF
>few|TRBD1|TRBJ1-4|TRBV19
TGTGCCAGTAGTGACAGGGCGTGGAATGAAAAACTGTTTTTT
CASSDRAWNEKLFF
>many|TRBD2|TRBJ2-1|TRBV19
TGTGCCAGTAGTATAGGATTTCGGTGGGGACTAGCGGGAGTTTACAATGAGCAGTTCTTC
CASSIGFRWGLAGVYNEQFF
>NA|TRBD1|TRBJ1-1|TRBV12-3/TRBV12-4
TGTGCCAGCAGTCAGACAGGGGGTTTTGAAGCTTTCTTT
CASSQTGGFEAFF
>NA|NA|TRBJ2-7|TRBV3-1
TGTGCCAGCAGCCAAGATGCGGGGGCGAGCTACGAGCAGTACTTC
CASSQDAGASYEQYF
>NA|NA|TRBJ2-7|TRBV7-8
TGTGCCAGCAGCTTAGAATATGGGACGCAGGCCTCCTACGAGCAGTACTTC
CASSLEYGTQASYEQYF
>many|TRBD2|TRBJ2-1|TRBV5-6
TGTGCCAGCAGCTCTAGCGGGAGGACGGGGAATGAGCAGTTCTTC
CASSSSGRTGNEQFF
>many|NA|TRBJ2-1|TRBV7-8
TGTGCCAGCAGCTTCCAGGCTTGGTCTACCTCCTGGAATGAGCAGTTCTTC
CASSFQAWSTSWNEQFF
>NA|NA|TRBJ2-4|TRBV28
TGTGCCAGCAGTTTATTATCCACAGACGTAGCCAAAAACATTCAGTACTTC
CASSLLSTDVAKNIQYF
>NA|NA|TRBJ2-2|TRBV20-1
TGCAGTGCTAGAGATTCAGACGGGTCTCGGACCGGGGAGCTGTTTTTT
CSARDSDGSRTGELFF
>few|NA|TRBJ2-5|TRBV20-1
TGCAGTGCTAGGACCGTTCTGGGTCTCCAAGAGACCCAGTACTTC
CSARTVLGLQETQYF
>NA|TRBD2|TRBJ2-1|TRBV20-1
TGCAGTGCTATATTCACCCTAGCGGGAGTGTCCTACAATGAGCAGTTCTTC
CSAIFTLAGVSYNEQFF
>NA|TRBD2|TRBJ2-1|TRBV4-1
TGCGCCAGCAGCCAAGAAGGTACTAGCGCACGCTACAATGAGCAGTTCTTC
CASSQEGTSARYNEQFF
>many|TRBD1|TRBJ1-2|TRBV2
TGTGCCAGCAGTGAATTTCGGGACAGGGCTCCACGTAACTATGGCTACACCTTC
CASSEFRDRAPRNYGYTF
>NA|TRBD1|TRBJ2-1|TRBV29-1
TGCAGCGTGAATGACAGGGGGTATGATGAGCAGTTCTTC
CSVNDRGYDEQFF
>many|NA|TRBJ2-1|TRBV7-2
TGTGCCAGCAGCTCGGGACGGAACAATGAGCAGTTCTTC
CASSSGRNNEQFF
>NA|NA|TRBJ1-1|TRBV20-1
TGCAGTGCTAGAGATGGACAGAAGGGGGTGAACACTGAAGCTTTCTTT
CSARDGQKGVNTEAFF
>few|TRBD1|TRBJ2-7|TRBV7-9
TGTGCCAGCAGCTTAGAACAGGGGGTGGACGAGCAGTACTTC
CASSLEQGVDEQYF
>many|TRBD1|TRBJ2-5|TRBV20-1
TGCAGTGCTAGTGGGACAGGGGGCGTTACCGAAGAGACCCAGTACTTC
CSASGTGGVTEETQYF
>many|TRBD1|TRBJ1-2|TRBV11-2
TGTGCCAGCAGCTTAGCCCCGGGACAGGGGGCCTATGGCTACACCTTC
CASSLAPGQGAYGYTF
>many|NA|TRBJ1-2|TRBV4-1
TGCGCCAGCAGCCAAGACCAGGTCTTCTATGGCTACACCTTC
CASSQDQVFYGYTF
>once|NA|TRBJ1-2|TRBV5-1
TGCGCCAGCAGCAGGGACCTTACAGGTGGCTACACCTTC
CASSRDLTGGYTF
>many|NA|TRBJ2-2|TRBV29-1
TGCAGCGTTGAAGAAAGGGGGTTCGGGGAGCTGTTTTTT
CSVEERGFGELFF
>many|NA|TRBJ2-7|TRBV6-1
TGTGCCAGCAGTGAGTTTTGGGGAGCGAGCTCCTACGAGCAGTACTTC
CASSEFWGASSYEQYF
>few|TRBD1|TRBJ1-2|TRBV27
TGTGCCAGCAGTTCCCTCCGACAGGGCGATGGCTACACCTTC
CASSSLRQGDGYTF
>many|TRBD2|TRBJ2-1|TRBV24-1
TGTGCCACCGAGACTAGCGGGACATACAATGAGCAGTTCTTC
CATETSGTYNEQFF
>many|TRBD1|TRBJ2-1|TRBV28
TGTGCCAGCAGTAAGACAGGGAACAATGAGCAGTTCTTC
CASSKTGNNEQFF
>many|NA|TRBJ2-5|TRBV6-2/TRBV6-3
TGTGCCAGCAGTTACTTACTTGCAGGGGAAGAGACCCAGTACTTC
CASSYLLAGEETQYF
>many|NA|TRBJ2-7|TRBV5-1
TGCGCCAGCAGCTGGGGGGACAACTCCTACGAGCAGTACTTC
CASSWGDNSYEQYF
>few|NA|TRBJ2-5|TRBV28
TGTGCCAGCAGTTTGCCGGGATTAGAAGAGACCCAGTACTTC
CASSLPGLEETQYF
>NA|NA|TRBJ1-2|TRBV6-5
TGTGCCAGCAGTTACTCGGCCGGCAGGGATGGCTACACCTTC
CASSYSAGRDGYTF
>NA|NA|TRBJ1-1|TRBV29-1
TGCAGCGTTGGTATCCCTGAAGCTTTCTTT
CSVGIPEAFF
>few|NA|TRBJ1-3|TRBV4-1
TGCGCCAGCAGCCAAGTGGAGGGGGGCCTCCTCTCTGGAAACACCATATATTTT
CASSQVEGGLLSGNTIYF
>many|NA|TRBJ2-3|TRBV7-3
TGTGCCAGCAGCTTATATAGGGGAAGCACAGATACGCAGTATTTT
CASSLYRGSTDTQYF
>many|NA|TRBJ2-5|TRBV6-1
TGTGCCAGCAGGACGGGGACGAGGGAGACCCAGTACTTC
CASRTGTRETQYF
>many|TRBD1|TRBJ1-2|TRBV27
TGTGCCAGCGCCCCCCGATGGGACAGGGGTGACTATGGCTACACCTTC
CASAPRWDRGDYGYTF